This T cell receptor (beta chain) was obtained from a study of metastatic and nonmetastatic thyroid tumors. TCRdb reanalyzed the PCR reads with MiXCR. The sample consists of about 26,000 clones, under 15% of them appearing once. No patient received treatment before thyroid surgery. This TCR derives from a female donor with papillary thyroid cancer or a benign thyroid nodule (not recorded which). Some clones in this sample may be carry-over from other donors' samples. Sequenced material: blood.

The CDR3 region has the DNA TGTGCCAGCAGCGTAGACAACGGTACGCCGCCCTACGAGCAGTACTTC. It specifies CASSVDNGTPPYEQYF. J is TRBJ2-7 and V is TRBV9; D unresolved. This CDR3 has 16 residues. Germline lookup yields CDR1 SGDLS and CDR2 YYNGEE. V was shortened by 0 bases and J by 2 bases, with 15 bases between the two germline ends.